This T cell receptor beta chain was retrieved from a study of Graves' ophthalmopathy and Graves' hyperthyroidism. RNA served as the template for amplifying TCR beta CDR3 regions. In the first round, RT-PCR was carried out with HTBI primers, and a multiplex PCR formed the second round. TCRdb re-called the multiplex PCR reads with MiXCR, one entry per CDR3 protein. The sample yields some 380,000 distinct CDR3 sequences, 15% seen once. Newly diagnosed hyperthyroidism donors, aged 18 to 65, duration under 2 months. Study-wide results and limits: Discriminating ophthalmopathy from stable hyperthyroidism, a 13-signature model attained a sensitivity of under 90% and a specificity of about 81%. Among expanded thyroid clonotypes above 0.001 frequency, most also occurred in blood.

This clonotype came up many times. What it binds is unknown. This sequence originates from a woman aged 18 to 35 with stable Graves' hyperthyroidism. Material: peripheral blood.

The CDR3 protein is CASSLGQGEANYGYTF. The CDR3, as DNA: TGTGCCAGCAGCTTAGGACAGGGCGAAGCTAACTATGGCTACACCTTC. This rearrangement joins TRBV13 to TRBJ1-2; possible D gene TRBD1, 6 bases. Germline CDR1 reads PRHDT; CDR2 reads FYEKMQ (reference sequence). The CDR3 spans 16 residues. V was shortened by 0 bases and J by 0 bases, with 11 bases between the two germline ends.